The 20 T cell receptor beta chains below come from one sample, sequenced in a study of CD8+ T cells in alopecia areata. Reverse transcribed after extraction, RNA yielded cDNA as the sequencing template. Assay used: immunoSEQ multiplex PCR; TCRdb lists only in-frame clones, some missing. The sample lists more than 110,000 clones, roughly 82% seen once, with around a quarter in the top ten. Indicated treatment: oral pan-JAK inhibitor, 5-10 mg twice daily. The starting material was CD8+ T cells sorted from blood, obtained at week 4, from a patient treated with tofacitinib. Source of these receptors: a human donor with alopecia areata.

DNA for the CDR3: TGTGCCAGCAGTGATTTGGGGGTAACTAATGAAAAACTGTTTTTT. Its protein product is CASSDLGVTNEKLFF. The gene calls are TRBV2 and TRBJ1-4; the D gene is possibly TRBD1 (5 bases). This CDR3 has 15 amino acids. The germline V gene encodes CDR1 SNHLY and CDR2 FYNNEI. The V end was cut by 3 bases, the J end by 1 base, with 9 bases between. Looking up the rest from reference TRBV2 and TRBJ1-4 gives the full variable domain: EPEVTQTPSHQVTQMGQEVILRCVPISNHLYFYWYRQILGQKVEFLVSFYNNEISEKSEIFDDQFSVERPDGSNFTLKIRSTKLEDSAMYFCASSDLGVTNEKLFFGSGTQLSVL.

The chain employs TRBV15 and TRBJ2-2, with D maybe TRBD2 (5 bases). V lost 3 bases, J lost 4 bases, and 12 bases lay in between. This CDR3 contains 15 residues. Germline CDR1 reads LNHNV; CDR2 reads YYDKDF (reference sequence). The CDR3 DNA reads TGTGCCACCAGCAGGGATCACGAGGGCACCGGGGAGCTGTTTTTT. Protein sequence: CATSRDHEGTGELFF. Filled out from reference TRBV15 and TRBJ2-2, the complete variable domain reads DAMVIQNPRYQVTQFGKPVTLSCSQTLNHNVMYWYQQKSSQAPKLLFHYYDKDFNNEADTPDNFQSRRPNTSFCFLDIRSPGLGDTAMYLCATSRDHEGTGELFFGEGSRLTVL.

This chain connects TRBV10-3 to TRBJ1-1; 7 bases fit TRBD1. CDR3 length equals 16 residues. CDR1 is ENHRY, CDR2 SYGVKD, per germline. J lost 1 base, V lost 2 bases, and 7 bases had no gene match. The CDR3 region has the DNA TGTGCCATCAGTGAGGAGGGGGCTGGGACGAACACTGAAGCTTTCTTT. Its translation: CAISEEGAGTNTEAFF.

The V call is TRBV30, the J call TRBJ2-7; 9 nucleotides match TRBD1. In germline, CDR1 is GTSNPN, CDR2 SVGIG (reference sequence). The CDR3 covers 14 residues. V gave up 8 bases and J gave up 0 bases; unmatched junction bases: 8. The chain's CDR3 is CAGSDRGFSYEQYF. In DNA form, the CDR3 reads TGTGCCGGGTCGGACAGGGGCTTCTCCTACGAGCAGTACTTC.

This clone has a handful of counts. This CDR3 is CASSVSSGRNREQFF. The CDR3 DNA follows: TGTGCCAGTAGTGTATCGTCGGGGAGAAACAGAGAGCAGTTCTTC. The chain recombines TRBV19 with TRBJ2-1; D is perhaps TRBD2 (5 bases). Per germline, CDR1 LNHDA and CDR2 SQIVND (reference sequence). V was pared by 5 bases and J by 10 bases, with 21 bases between. The CDR3 is 15 amino acids.

CDR3 loop: CASWDGQHSYEQYF. As DNA, the CDR3 is TGTGCCAGCTGGGACGGGCAACACTCCTACGAGCAGTACTTC. V and J are TRBV10-3 and TRBJ2-7; D is tentatively TRBD1 or TRBD2 (5 bases each). CDR1 is ENHRY, CDR2 SYGVKD, per germline. Trimming removed 10 bases from V and 0 bases from J, with 16 bases in between. The CDR3 is made up of 14 amino acids.

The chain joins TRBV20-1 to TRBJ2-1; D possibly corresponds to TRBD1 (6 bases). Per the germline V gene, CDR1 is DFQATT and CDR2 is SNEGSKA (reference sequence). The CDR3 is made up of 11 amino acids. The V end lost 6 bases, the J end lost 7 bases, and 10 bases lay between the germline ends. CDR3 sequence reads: CSARTENEQFF. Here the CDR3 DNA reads TGCAGTGCCAGGACAGAAAATGAGCAGTTCTTC.

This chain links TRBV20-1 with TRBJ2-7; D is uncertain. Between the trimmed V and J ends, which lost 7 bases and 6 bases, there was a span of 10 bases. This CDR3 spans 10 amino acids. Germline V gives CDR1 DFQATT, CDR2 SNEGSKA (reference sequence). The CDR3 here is CSDRHREQYF. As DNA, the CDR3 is TGCAGTGACCGCCATCGCGAGCAGTACTTC.

CDR3 DNA sequence: TGTGCCTGGAGGCAAACACAGACGGACCTAGTAACCTACGAGCAGTACTTC. This encodes CAWRQTQTDLVTYEQYF. The chain combines TRBV30 with TRBJ2-5, with unresolved D. The closer fit of TRBJ2-7 to the DNA end suggests the J call may be wrong. In germline, CDR1 is GTSNPN, CDR2 SVGIG (reference sequence). The CDR3 spans 17 residues.

The CDR3 loop reads CATRGTTKNIQYF. The CDR3 DNA is TGTGCCACAAGGGGGACAACCAAAAACATTCAGTACTTC. V and J are TRBV15 and TRBJ2-4; the D gene is possibly TRBD1 (6 bases). CDR1 is LNHNV and CDR2 is YYDKDF in the germline V gene (reference sequence). Trimming cost V 9 bases and J 2 bases, with 11 bases left between them. The CDR3 is 13 amino acids.

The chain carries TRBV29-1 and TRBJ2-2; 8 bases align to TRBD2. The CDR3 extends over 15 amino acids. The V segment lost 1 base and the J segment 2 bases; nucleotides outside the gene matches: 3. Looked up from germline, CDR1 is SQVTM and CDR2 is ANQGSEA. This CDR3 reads CSVEASGGNTGELFF. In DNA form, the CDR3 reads TGCAGCGTTGAAGCGAGCGGGGGAAACACCGGGGAGCTGTTTTTT.

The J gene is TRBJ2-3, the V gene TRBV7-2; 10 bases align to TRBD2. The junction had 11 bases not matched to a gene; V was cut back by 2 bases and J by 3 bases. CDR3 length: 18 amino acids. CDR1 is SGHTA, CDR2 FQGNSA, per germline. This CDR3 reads CASSLSSGGAGFTDTQYF. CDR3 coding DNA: TGTGCCAGCAGCTTATCGAGCGGGGGGGCCGGGTTTACAGATACGCAGTATTTT.

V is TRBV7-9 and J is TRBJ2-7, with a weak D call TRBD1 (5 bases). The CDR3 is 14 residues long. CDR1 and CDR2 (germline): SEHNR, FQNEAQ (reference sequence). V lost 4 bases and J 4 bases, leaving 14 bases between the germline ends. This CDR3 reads CASSSTLRQYEQYF. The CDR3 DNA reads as TGTGCCAGCAGCTCTACCCTAAGACAGTACGAGCAGTACTTC.

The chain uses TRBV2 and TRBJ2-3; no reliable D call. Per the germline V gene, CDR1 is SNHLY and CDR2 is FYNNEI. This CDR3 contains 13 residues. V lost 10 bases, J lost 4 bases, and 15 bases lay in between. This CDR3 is CATSRGVADTQYF. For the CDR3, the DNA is TGTGCCACCAGCCGTGGAGTCGCAGATACGCAGTATTTT.

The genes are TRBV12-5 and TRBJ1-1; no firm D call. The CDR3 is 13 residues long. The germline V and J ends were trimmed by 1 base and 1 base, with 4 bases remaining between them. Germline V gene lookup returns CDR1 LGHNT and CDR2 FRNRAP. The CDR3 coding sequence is TGTGCTAGTGGTTTGGATCAGAACACTGAAGCTTTCTTT. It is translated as CASGLDQNTEAFF.

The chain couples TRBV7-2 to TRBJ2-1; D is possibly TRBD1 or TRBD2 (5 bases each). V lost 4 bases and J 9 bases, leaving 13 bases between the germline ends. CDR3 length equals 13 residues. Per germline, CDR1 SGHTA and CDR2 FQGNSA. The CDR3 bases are TGTGCCAGCAGCTCCCTCGTGGGGGTTGAGCAGTTCTTC. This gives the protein CASSSLVGVEQFF.

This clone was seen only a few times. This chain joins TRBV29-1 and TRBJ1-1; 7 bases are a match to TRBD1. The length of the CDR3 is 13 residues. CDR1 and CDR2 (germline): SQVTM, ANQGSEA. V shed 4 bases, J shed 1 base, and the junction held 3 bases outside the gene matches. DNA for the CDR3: TGCAGCGTTGCAGGGGGTTGGAACACTGAAGCTTTCTTT. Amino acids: CSVAGGWNTEAFF.

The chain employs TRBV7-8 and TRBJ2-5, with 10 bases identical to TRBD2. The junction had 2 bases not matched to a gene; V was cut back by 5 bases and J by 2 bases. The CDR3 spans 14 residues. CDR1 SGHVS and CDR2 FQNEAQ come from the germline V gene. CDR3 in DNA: TGTGCCAGCAGCCGGACTAGCGGACAAGAGACCCAGTACTTC. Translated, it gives CASSRTSGQETQYF.

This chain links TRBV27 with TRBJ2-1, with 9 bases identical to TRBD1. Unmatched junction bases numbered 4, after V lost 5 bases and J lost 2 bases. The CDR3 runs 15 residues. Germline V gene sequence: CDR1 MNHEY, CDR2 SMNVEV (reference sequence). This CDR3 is CASSPTGGTYNEQFF. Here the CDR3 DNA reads TGTGCCAGCAGTCCTACAGGGGGCACCTACAATGAGCAGTTCTTC.

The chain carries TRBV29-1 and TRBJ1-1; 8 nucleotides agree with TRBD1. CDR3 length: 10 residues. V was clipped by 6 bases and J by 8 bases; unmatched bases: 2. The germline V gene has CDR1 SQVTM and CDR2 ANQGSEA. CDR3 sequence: CSVRDREAFF. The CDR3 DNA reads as TGCAGCGTGCGGGACAGGGAAGCTTTCTTT.